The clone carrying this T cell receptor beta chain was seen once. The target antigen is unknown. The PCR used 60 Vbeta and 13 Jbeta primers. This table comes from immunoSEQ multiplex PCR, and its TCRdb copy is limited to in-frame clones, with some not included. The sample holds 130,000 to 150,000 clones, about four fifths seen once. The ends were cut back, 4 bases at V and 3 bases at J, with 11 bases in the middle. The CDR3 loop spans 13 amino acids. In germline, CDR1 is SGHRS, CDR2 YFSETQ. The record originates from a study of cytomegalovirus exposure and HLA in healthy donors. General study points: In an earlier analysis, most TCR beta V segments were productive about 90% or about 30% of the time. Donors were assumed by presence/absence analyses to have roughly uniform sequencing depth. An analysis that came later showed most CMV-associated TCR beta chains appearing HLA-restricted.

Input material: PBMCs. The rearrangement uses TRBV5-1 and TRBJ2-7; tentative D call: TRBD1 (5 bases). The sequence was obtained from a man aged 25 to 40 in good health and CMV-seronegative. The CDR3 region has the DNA TGCGCCAGCAGCGGTGCAGGGTTCTACGAGCAGTACTTC. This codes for CASSGAGFYEQYF. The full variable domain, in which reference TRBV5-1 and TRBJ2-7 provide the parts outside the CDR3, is KAGVTQTPRYLIKTRGQQVTLSCSPISGHRSVSWYQQTPGQGLQFLFEYFSETQRNKGNFPGRFSGRQFSNSRSEMNVSTLELGDSALYLCASSGAGFYEQYFGPGTRLTVT.